This TCR beta chain was identified during a study of blood T cell repertoires in COVID-19. The CDR3 is made up of 14 amino acids. From germline, CDR1 is SGHTA and CDR2 FQGNSA. V lost 3 bases, J lost 1 base, and 9 bases lay in between. This clone was detected only once. Assay used: immunoSEQ multiplex PCR; TCRdb lists only in-frame clones, some missing. The sample contains 400,000 to 450,000 clones, roughly 89% of which appear only once. Sequenced input: peripheral blood. The receptor was isolated from a woman aged 25 to 39 with active or convalescent COVID-19. The V call is TRBV7-2, the J call TRBJ1-1; no definite D call. Written as DNA, the CDR3 is TGTGCCAGCAGCTTTTATAGTAGGAACACTGAAGCTTTCTTT. The encoded protein is CASSFYSRNTEAFF.